Listed here are 8 T cell receptor beta chains from one sample, sequenced in a study of blood T cell repertoires in COVID-19. Produced via immunoSEQ multiplex PCR; TCRdb's table is partial and in-frame only. The repertoire holds approximately 170,000 clones, with about 91% as singletons. The sample was PBMCs or T cells enriched from blood (not recorded which). Receptors originate from a woman between 18 and 30 years old who had recovered from COVID-19.

The V call is TRBV3-1 (or the pseudogene TRBV3-2), the J call TRBJ2-5; TRBD2 matches at 10 bases. This CDR3 contains 15 residues. With 7 bases clipped from V and 5 bases from J, the junction kept 10 bases outside the gene matches. CDR1 is LGHDT, CDR2 YNNKEL, per germline (reference sequence). The CDR3 region has the DNA TGTGCCAGCACTCGTCTAGCGGGAGTTTCGGAGACCCAGTACTTC. This codes for CASTRLAGVSETQYF.

This chain uses TRBV7-9 with TRBJ2-7, with 7 nucleotides matching TRBD1. The trim removed 4 bases at V and 0 bases at J, leaving 3 bases unmatched. Germline-derived CDR1 and CDR2 are SEHNR and FQNEAQ (reference sequence). The CDR3 is made up of 14 amino acids. In nucleotides, the CDR3 is TGTGCCAGCAGCTGGGGACAGAGCTCCTACGAGCAGTACTTC. Residues: CASSWGQSSYEQYF.

The chain uses TRBV18 and TRBJ1-2; TRBD1 matches at 10 bases. CDR3 length: 16 residues. CDR1 and CDR2 (germline): KGHSH, LQKENI. The junction had 14 bases not matched to a gene; V was cut back by 2 bases and J by 11 bases. CDR3 loop: CASSPTTGGGRVRYTF. The CDR3 coding sequence is TGTGCCAGCTCACCAACGACAGGGGGCGGCCGTGTGAGGTACACCTTC. The full variable domain, completed using reference TRBV18 and TRBJ1-2, is NAGVMQNPRHLVRRRGQEARLRCSPMKGHSHVYWYRQLPEEGLKFMVYLQKENIIDESGMPKERFSAEFPKEGPSILRIQQVVRGDSAAYFCASSPTTGGGRVRYTFGSGTRLTVV.

This chain links TRBV6-2 or TRBV6-3 with TRBJ2-1; TRBD2 agrees at 13 bases. The CDR3 extends over 17 amino acids. CDR1 and CDR2 from the germline V gene are MNHEY and SVGEGT. V lost 0 bases and J lost 7; bases outside the gene matches: 6. Written as DNA, the CDR3 is TGTGCCAGCAGTTACTCGACTAGCGGGAGGAGGGGGAATGAGCAGTTCTTC. The encoded protein is CASSYSTSGRRGNEQFF.

V and J are TRBV30 and TRBJ2-1; TRBD2 agrees at 8 bases. Germline V gene sequence: CDR1 GTSNPN, CDR2 SVGIG (reference sequence). J was trimmed by 5 bases and V by 4 bases; bases with no gene match: 10. This CDR3 has 15 residues. The CDR3 region is CAWKGLVAPHNEQFF. The DNA of the CDR3 is TGTGCCTGGAAGGGACTAGTGGCCCCCCACAATGAGCAGTTCTTC.

This clone was observed a single time. The chain has TRBV5-4 and TRBJ1-3; 7 bases map to TRBD1. This CDR3 comprises 14 residues. J gave up 2 bases and V 3 bases, and 2 bases lay outside the gene matches. Germline loops: CDR1 SGHNT, CDR2 YYREEE (reference sequence). The CDR3 DNA sequence: TGTGCCAGCAGCTCCGACAGGGCTGGAAACACCATATATTTT. Encoded protein: CASSSDRAGNTIYF. Full variable domain (missing parts from reference TRBV5-4 and TRBJ1-3): ETGVTQSPTHLIKTRGQQVTLRCSSQSGHNTVSWYQQALGQGPQFIFQYYREEENGRGNFPPRFSGLQFPNYSSELNVNALELDDSALYLCASSSDRAGNTIYFGEGSWLTVV.

This chain connects TRBV6-4 to TRBJ1-2; TRBD1 agrees at 9 bases. V dropped 6 bases and J dropped 9; count of bases not matched to a gene: 11. This CDR3 has 14 residues. Germline assignment: CDR1 MRHNA and CDR2 SNTAGT. In DNA, the CDR3 is TGTGCCAGCAGCGATGACGGACAGGGGACGAGCTACACCTTC. This translates into CASSDDGQGTSYTF.

This chain links TRBV7-9 with TRBJ1-3; 7 nucleotides agree with TRBD1. There are 15 residues in the CDR3. The V gene's germline CDR1 is SEHNR and CDR2 FQNEAQ (reference sequence). J gave up 3 bases and V 2 bases, and 4 bases lay outside the gene matches. Here the CDR3 DNA reads TGTGCCAGCAGCTTACAGGGGGTAGTTGGAAACACCATATATTTT. It is translated as CASSLQGVVGNTIYF.